Listed below are T cell receptor beta chains from one sample, sequenced in a study of blood T cell repertoires in COVID-19. The method was immunoSEQ multiplex PCR; TCRdb's version includes in-frame clones alone and lacks a portion of them. In the table there are about 160,000 clones, 80% of which are singletons. Sequences were obtained from PBMCs or T cells enriched from blood (not recorded which). These receptors originate from a woman aged 55-70 years who had recovered from COVID-19. Both conserved end residues are part of each CDR3. Each record gives: V gene, J gene, D gene, clone size, CDR3 DNA, CDR3 protein. D genes are given only for firm matches. Not all rows give a size; the values are once, few, many and, for expanded clones, a class.

v_gene: TRBV27; j_gene: TRBJ1-5; d_gene: TRBD1; abundance: -; CDR3nt: TGTGCCAGCAGTTTCGGTGGACAGGGCAATCAGCCCCAGCATTTT; CDR3aa: CASSFGGQGNQPQHF
v_gene: TRBV9; j_gene: TRBJ2-7; d_gene: TRBD2; abundance: -; CDR3nt: TGTGCCAGCAGCGAGCGGGGGGACGTTGCCGACGAGCAGTACTTC; CDR3aa: CASSERGDVADEQYF
v_gene: TRBV19; j_gene: TRBJ1-1; d_gene: -; abundance: -; CDR3nt: TGTGCCAGTAGTATAGGTATGAACACTGAAGCTTTCTTT; CDR3aa: CASSIGMNTEAFF
v_gene: TRBV6-1; j_gene: TRBJ1-4; d_gene: -; abundance: -; CDR3nt: TGTGCCAGCAGTGAAGCGCGGCAGAGAAATGAAAAACTGTTTTTT; CDR3aa: CASSEARQRNEKLFF
v_gene: TRBV18; j_gene: TRBJ2-7; d_gene: -; abundance: once; CDR3nt: TGTGCCAGCTCACCTACAGGGCCCGAGCAGTACTTC; CDR3aa: CASSPTGPEQYF
v_gene: TRBV27; j_gene: TRBJ2-3; d_gene: -; abundance: -; CDR3nt: TGTGCCAGCAGCCAGGGATCAGTCCACACAGATACGCAGTATTTT; CDR3aa: CASSQGSVHTDTQYF
v_gene: TRBV6-5; j_gene: TRBJ1-1; d_gene: -; abundance: -; CDR3nt: TGTGCCAGCAGTTTCCAACCGCGGGGGGCGAACACTGAAGCTTTCTTT; CDR3aa: CASSFQPRGANTEAFF
v_gene: TRBV5-1; j_gene: TRBJ2-3; d_gene: -; abundance: -; CDR3nt: TGCGCCAGCAGCTGGGACAAGGCTGGCGCAGATACGCAGTATTTT; CDR3aa: CASSWDKAGADTQYF
v_gene: TRBV11-3; j_gene: TRBJ1-1; d_gene: TRBD1; abundance: -; CDR3nt: TGTGCCAGCAGCTTCCAGGGGGAAAGCACTGAAGCTTTCTTT; CDR3aa: CASSFQGESTEAFF
v_gene: TRBV2; j_gene: TRBJ1-1; d_gene: TRBD1; abundance: once; CDR3nt: TGTGCCAGCAGGGGACAGCCGAACACTGAAGCTTTCTTT; CDR3aa: CASRGQPNTEAFF
v_gene: TRBV30; j_gene: TRBJ2-1; d_gene: TRBD2; abundance: -; CDR3nt: TGTGCCTGGAGTGTAAGCGGGGGCGCCTACAATGAGCAGTTCTTC; CDR3aa: CAWSVSGGAYNEQFF
v_gene: TRBV10-3; j_gene: TRBJ1-1; d_gene: -; abundance: -; CDR3nt: TGTGCCATCAAGGCACAGCTAAACACTGAAGCTTTCTTT; CDR3aa: CAIKAQLNTEAFF
v_gene: TRBV3-1/TRBV3-2; j_gene: TRBJ2-2; d_gene: -; abundance: -; CDR3nt: TGTGCCAGCAGCCGCCCTAAGGGAGCCGGGGAGCTGTTTTTT; CDR3aa: CASSRPKGAGELFF
v_gene: TRBV12-5; j_gene: TRBJ1-5; d_gene: -; abundance: -; CDR3nt: TGTGCTAGGGACCGGGGGTCGGGTGGCAATCAGCCCCAGCATTTT; CDR3aa: CARDRGSGGNQPQHF
v_gene: TRBV29-1; j_gene: TRBJ2-2; d_gene: TRBD1; abundance: -; CDR3nt: TGCAGCGTTGATAGGTTGACAGGGGGCACCGGGGAGCTGTTTTTT; CDR3aa: CSVDRLTGGTGELFF
v_gene: TRBV19; j_gene: TRBJ2-1; d_gene: TRBD1; abundance: -; CDR3nt: TGTGCCAGTAGTATAAGTGGACAGGGCCCCAATGAGCAGTTCTTC; CDR3aa: CASSISGQGPNEQFF
v_gene: TRBV27; j_gene: TRBJ2-5; d_gene: -; abundance: -; CDR3nt: TGTGCCAGCAGTTTTTTTGGTCGAGATCCCTTGTACTTC; CDR3aa: CASSFFGRDPLYF
v_gene: TRBV9; j_gene: TRBJ1-1; d_gene: -; abundance: -; CDR3nt: TGTGCCAGCAGCGGGGCTGGGGGCACGGGCAGTTCAGAAGCTTTCTTT; CDR3aa: CASSGAGGTGSSEAFF
v_gene: TRBV4-1; j_gene: TRBJ1-6; d_gene: TRBD1; abundance: -; CDR3nt: TGCGCCAGCAGCCAAGGTGAGGGGGCTGGATCACCCCTCCACTTT; CDR3aa: CASSQGEGAGSPLHF
v_gene: TRBV7-4; j_gene: TRBJ1-5; d_gene: -; abundance: -; CDR3nt: TGTGCCAGCAAAAGGCAGGGTGAAAATCAGCCCCAGCATTTT; CDR3aa: CASKRQGENQPQHF
v_gene: TRBV25-1; j_gene: TRBJ2-3; d_gene: -; abundance: -; CDR3nt: TGTGCCAGCAGTGGGACAGAATCGAGCACAGATACGCAGTATTTT; CDR3aa: CASSGTESSTDTQYF
v_gene: TRBV2; j_gene: TRBJ2-3; d_gene: -; abundance: -; CDR3nt: TGTGCCAGCAGTTTCATAGGGGGGGCAAGAGATACGCAGTATTTT; CDR3aa: CASSFIGGARDTQYF
v_gene: TRBV25-1; j_gene: TRBJ1-1; d_gene: -; abundance: -; CDR3nt: TGTGCCAGCAGTGAATTAGGACCCCGGGGGGAAGCTTTCTTT; CDR3aa: CASSELGPRGEAFF
v_gene: TRBV10-3; j_gene: TRBJ1-2; d_gene: -; abundance: -; CDR3nt: TGTGCCATCAGTGACCAGGTGGGCTATGGCTACACCTTC; CDR3aa: CAISDQVGYGYTF